This TCR beta chain was profiled in a study of memory CD4+ T cells and cytomegalovirus serostatus. Study-wide context: Of the healthy Belgian adults, several were CMV seropositive and approximately 25 seronegative.

Worth noting for this clone: The junction departs from the called germline gene at one end, perhaps through a read error.

Germline V gene data show CDR1 as SSHAT and CDR2 as FNYEAQ (reference sequence). This CDR3 is built from 15 residues. The sort gate was single viable CD3+CD4+CD8-CD45RO+ cells for memory CD4+ T cells. CMV serostatus came from serum IgG against pp150, pp28, p38, p52. After thawing, CD4+ T cells were positively selected. TCRdb's copy holds only in-frame clones and misses some; the assay was immunoSEQ multiplex PCR. The top ten clones hold roughly 0.8% of a sample with around 84,000 clones, around 80% of them seen once. This chain links TRBV7-7 with TRBJ1-6; D perhaps matches TRBD1 (6 bases). Sequencing was carried out using memory CD4+ T cells from blood. The clonotype originates from an adult in good health and CMV-seronegative. The CDR3 coding sequence is TGTGCTAGCAGCCGTCAACAGGGTTCGGGTTCACCCCTCCACTTT. It encodes CASSRQQGSGSPLHF.